These 10 T cell receptor beta chains were all obtained from the same sample, sequenced in a study of T cell changes during pregnancy in multiple sclerosis. TCRdb's table, derived via immunoSEQ multiplex PCR, lists solely in-frame clones and lacks some. This table has tens of thousands of clones, 88% appearing once. Sequences were derived from CD8+ T cells from peripheral blood mononuclear cells, sampled after pregnancy. These receptors all stem from a female donor in good health, enrolled as a control in a pregnancy study.

This chain links TRBV27 with TRBJ1-5; D unclear. CDR1 and CDR2 (germline): MNHEY, SMNVEV (reference sequence). The CDR3 spans 13 residues. V shed 1 base and J shed 9 bases, with 10 bases lying between them. The CDR3 coding sequence is TGTGCCAGCAGTTTATGGGCTGGAGGGCCCCAGCATTTT. Encoded protein: CASSLWAGGPQHF.

The rearrangement links TRBV7-9 to TRBJ2-7; TRBD1 agrees at 8 bases. The V gene end was trimmed by 4 bases and the J gene end by 1 base; junction bases not matched to a gene: 6. Per the germline V gene, CDR1 is SEHNR and CDR2 is FQNEAQ (reference sequence). The CDR3 totals 15 residues. CDR3 amino acids: CASSSVRDRSYEQYF. The DNA for the CDR3 is TGTGCCAGCAGCTCCGTAAGGGACAGGTCCTACGAGCAGTACTTC.

The chain combines TRBV6-1 with TRBJ1-1; maybe TRBD1 (5 bases). The CDR3 runs to 18 residues. The V gene lost 3 bases and the J gene lost 0 bases, with 20 bases spanning the gap. The germline V gene encodes CDR1 MNHNS and CDR2 SASEGT. CDR3 nucleotides: TGTGCCAGCAGTGAGGGGTCAGGGTTGGCCTCCATGAACACTGAAGCTTTCTTT. Translating it yields CASSEGSGLASMNTEAFF.

The chain links TRBV7-3 to TRBJ2-7; 11 bases are a match to TRBD1. The CDR3 contains 14 residues. Trimming took 6 bases from V and 4 from J; bases not matched to a gene: 5. Germline values: CDR1 SGHTA, CDR2 FQGTGA. CDR3: CASSQGQGAYEQYF. In nucleotides, the CDR3 is TGTGCCAGCAGTCAAGGACAGGGGGCATACGAGCAGTACTTC.

The chain combines TRBV28 with TRBJ1-5; 7 nucleotides agree with TRBD1. CDR1 MDHEN and CDR2 SYDVKM come from the germline V gene. J lost 2 bases, V lost 6 bases, and 4 bases had no gene match. The CDR3 has 14 residues. CDR3 residues: CASSTGEGNQPQHF. The CDR3 nucleotides are TGTGCCAGCAGCACAGGGGAGGGCAATCAGCCCCAGCATTTT.

The chain uses TRBV4-1 and TRBJ2-7, with 9 bases matching TRBD1. This CDR3 region has 16 residues. The J segment lost 2 bases and the V segment lost 1 base, leaving 6 bases of the junction unmatched. The germline V gene encodes CDR1 MGHRA and CDR2 YSYEKL. The CDR3 loop reads CASSQGGDRVTYEQYF. CDR3 bases: TGCGCCAGCAGCCAAGGCGGGGACAGGGTTACCTACGAGCAGTACTTC.

This chain joins TRBV5-4 and TRBJ2-3; 7 nucleotides align to TRBD2. The CDR3 runs 17 residues. Germline values: CDR1 SGHNT, CDR2 YYREEE (reference sequence). Unmatched junction bases numbered 15, after V lost 3 bases and J lost 5 bases. This CDR3 reads CASSSPPGTKIGDTQYF. The DNA for the CDR3 is TGTGCCAGCAGCTCCCCTCCCGGGACTAAGATAGGAGATACGCAGTATTTT.

On this clone: One junction end does not reproduce the germline sequence, and a read error may be involved. This chain uses TRBV7-9 with TRBJ1-5; 8 bases agree with TRBD1. The germline V gene encodes CDR1 SEHNR and CDR2 FQNEAQ (reference sequence). The CDR3 runs to 16 residues. The CDR3 nucleotides read TGCGCCAGCAGCCAAGATGAGGACAGGGAGAAACAGCCCCAGCATTTT. This encodes CASSQDEDREKQPQHF.

The chain joins TRBV4-2 to TRBJ2-2; 8 bases align to TRBD1. The CDR3 totals 16 residues. The germline V gene has CDR1 LGHNA and CDR2 YNFKEQ. V shed 4 bases, J shed 7 bases, and the junction held 11 bases outside the gene matches. CDR3 in DNA: TGTGCCAGCAGCCTTCATACAGGGGGGCAGTTCGGGGAGCTGTTTTTT. Encoded protein: CASSLHTGGQFGELFF.

V gene TRBV2 combines with J gene TRBJ1-2, with D possibly matching TRBD1 (6 bases). Trimming removed 0 bases from V and 1 base from J, with 12 bases in between. Per the germline V gene, CDR1 is SNHLY and CDR2 is FYNNEI. This CDR3 comprises 16 residues. This CDR3 is CASSEAGRGGNYGYTF. In DNA, the CDR3 is TGTGCCAGCAGTGAAGCGGGGAGGGGGGGTAACTATGGCTACACCTTC.